The entry below describes one T cell receptor (beta chain). Its antigen remains unidentified. Clones were sequenced by immunoSEQ multiplex PCR, and TCRdb holds only the in-frame ones, with some missing. The repertoire includes 40,000 to 45,000 clones, about 80% of them detected once, and around 3.5% sits in the top ten. The data were taken from a study of vaccination effects on CD4 cells after COVID-19. As for the study in general: After vaccination, a few convalescent patients were sampled at early and late time points.

Culture proceeded for more than 8 days, and CD4+ T cells were then isolated. A PCR test confirmed that the person had SARS-CoV-2 infection between March and December 2020. Participants were vaccinated with two doses of either the BNT162b2 or mRNA-1273 vaccine. Study-level results: Mainly new clones induced by vaccination were found among post-vaccine spike-reactive clones in convalescents.

The CDR3 runs to 15 residues. The germline V and J ends were trimmed by 3 bases and 0 bases, with 10 bases remaining between them. Germline V lookup: CDR1 LGHNA, CDR2 YSLEER. The sequence came from a human donor who had a prior SARS-CoV-2 infection. This specimen was CD4+ T cells from PBMCs cultured without peptide, taken after COVID-19 vaccination. V gene TRBV4-3 combines with J gene TRBJ2-3; D is unresolved. The CDR3 protein is CASSHALPSTDTQYF. For the CDR3, the DNA is TGCGCCAGCAGCCACGCCCTTCCTAGCACAGATACGCAGTATTTT.